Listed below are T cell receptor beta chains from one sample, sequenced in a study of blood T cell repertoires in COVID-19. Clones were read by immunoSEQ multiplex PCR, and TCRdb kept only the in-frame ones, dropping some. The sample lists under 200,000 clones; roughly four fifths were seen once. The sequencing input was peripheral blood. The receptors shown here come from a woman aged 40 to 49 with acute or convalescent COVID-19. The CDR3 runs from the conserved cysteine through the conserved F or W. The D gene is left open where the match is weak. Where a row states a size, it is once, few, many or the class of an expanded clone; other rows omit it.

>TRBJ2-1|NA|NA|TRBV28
TGTGCCAGCAGTTTACCTCGGACTTTATACAATGAGCAGTTCTTC
CASSLPRTLYNEQFF
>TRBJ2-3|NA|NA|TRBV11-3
TGTGCCAGCAGCTCGCCAGGAAGCACAGATACGCAGTATTTT
CASSSPGSTDTQYF
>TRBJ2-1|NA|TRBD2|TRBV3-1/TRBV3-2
TGTGCCAGCAGCCGAGGCGGGAGTCCCTACTACAATGAGCAGTTCTTC
CASSRGGSPYYNEQFF
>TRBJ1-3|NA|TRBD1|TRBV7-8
TGTGCCAGCAGACCGGGGTCGGGCAGGGGGTCAGGAAACACCATATATTTT
CASRPGSGRGSGNTIYF
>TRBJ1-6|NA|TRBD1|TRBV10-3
TGTGCCATCACTGACAGGGAACATTCACCCCTCCACTTT
CAITDREHSPLHF
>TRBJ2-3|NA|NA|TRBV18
TGTGCCAGCTCAGCTTCGAGAGAGGATACGCAGTATTTT
CASSASREDTQYF
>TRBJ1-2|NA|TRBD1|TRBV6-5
TGTGCCAGCAGTTACGAGGACAGGCGTAATGGCTACACCTTC
CASSYEDRRNGYTF
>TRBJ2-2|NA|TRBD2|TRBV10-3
TGTGCCATCAGAAAGCGGGGGGCCAGCGGGAACCCGAACACCGGGGAGCTGTTTTTT
CAIRKRGASGNPNTGELFF
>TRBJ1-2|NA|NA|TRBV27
TGTGCCAGCAGGACTGTTGGGGGCTACACCTTC
CASRTVGGYTF
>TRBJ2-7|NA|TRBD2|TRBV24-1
TGTGCCACCAGTGATTTCGGGACTAGCGGGAGGTACGAGCAGTACTTC
CATSDFGTSGRYEQYF
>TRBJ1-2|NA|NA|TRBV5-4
TGTGCCAGCAGCTTTGACAGGTCAACGCTTGGCTACACCTTC
CASSFDRSTLGYTF
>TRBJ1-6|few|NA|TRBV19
TGTGCCAGTAGTACAACCCGGGATTCACCCCTCCACTTT
CASSTTRDSPLHF
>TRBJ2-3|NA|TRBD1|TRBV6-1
TGTGCCAGCAGTGAAGTGCTCGGTGGGCAGGGGGCTTTAGATACGCAGTATTTT
CASSEVLGGQGALDTQYF
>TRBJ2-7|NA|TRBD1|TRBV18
TGTGCCAGCTCACCCGGGACAGCCAAGGGGGAGCAGTACTTC
CASSPGTAKGEQYF
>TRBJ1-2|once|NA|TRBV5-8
TGTGCCAGCCTTCCCTGGGGCGAGTCCCGCTATGGCTACACCTTC
CASLPWGESRYGYTF
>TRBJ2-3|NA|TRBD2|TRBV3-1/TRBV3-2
TGTGCCAGCAGCCAAGGCCTGCTAGCGGGAGGGCCGGGAACAGATACGCAGTATTTT
CASSQGLLAGGPGTDTQYF
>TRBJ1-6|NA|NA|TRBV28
TGTGCCAGCAGTGCCTACAGTGCCCTCTATAATTCACCCCTCCACTTT
CASSAYSALYNSPLHF
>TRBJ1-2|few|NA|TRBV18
TGTGCCAGCTCACCAGGAGACAGTCCTTATGGCTACACCTTC
CASSPGDSPYGYTF
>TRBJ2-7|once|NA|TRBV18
TGTGCCAGCTCACCAGGGGCAAGCAACTCCTACGAGCAGTACTTC
CASSPGASNSYEQYF
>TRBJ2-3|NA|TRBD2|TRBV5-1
TGCGCCAGCCGTCCGGGACTAGCTTCAGATACGCAGTATTTT
CASRPGLASDTQYF
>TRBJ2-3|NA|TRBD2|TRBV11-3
TGTGCCAGCAGCTTAGGGAGCGGGGGACGTCCCACGGATACGCAGTATTTT
CASSLGSGGRPTDTQYF
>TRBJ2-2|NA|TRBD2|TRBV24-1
TGTGCCACCAGTGGAGGGACTAGCGCGAACACCGGGGAGCTGTTTTTT
CATSGGTSANTGELFF
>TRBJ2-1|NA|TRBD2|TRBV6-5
TGTGCCGCCGGTCGGGGGGACAATGAGCAGTTCTTC
CAAGRGDNEQFF
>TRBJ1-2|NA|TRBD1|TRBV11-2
TGTGCCAGCAGCTTAGGGGCGGACAGGGACTATGGCTACACCTTC
CASSLGADRDYGYTF
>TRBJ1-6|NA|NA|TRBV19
TGTGCCAGTAGTAAGCCCGCGGGGGGCATCGGGTCACCCCTCCACTTT
CASSKPAGGIGSPLHF
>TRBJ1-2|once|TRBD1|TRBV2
TGTGCCAGCAGTAGTAGAGGGGGCTGGGGTGGCTACACCTTC
CASSSRGGWGGYTF
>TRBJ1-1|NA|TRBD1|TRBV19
TGTGCCGCTGGGCAGGGGGAAAAAGCGTGGACTGAAGCTTTCTTT
CAAGQGEKAWTEAFF